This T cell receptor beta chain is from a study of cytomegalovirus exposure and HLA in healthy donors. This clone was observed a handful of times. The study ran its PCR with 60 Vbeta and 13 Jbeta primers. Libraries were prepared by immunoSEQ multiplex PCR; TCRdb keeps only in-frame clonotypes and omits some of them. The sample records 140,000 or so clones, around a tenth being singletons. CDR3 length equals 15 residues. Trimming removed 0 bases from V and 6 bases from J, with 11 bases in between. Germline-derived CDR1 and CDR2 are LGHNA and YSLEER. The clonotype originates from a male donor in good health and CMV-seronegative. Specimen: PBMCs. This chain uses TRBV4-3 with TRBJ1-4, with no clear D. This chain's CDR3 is CASSQDRYWYEKLFF. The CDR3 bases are TGCGCCAGCAGCCAAGATCGATACTGGTATGAAAAACTGTTTTTT.